One and the same sample provided the 25 T cell receptor beta chains below, sequenced in a study of OX40 agonist ivuxolimab in advanced cancers. The library was obtained by the immunoSEQ multiplex PCR assay. The source is immuneACCESS, and TCRdb retained only in-frame sequences with V and J called. Part of the clones is not carried over; for the studies checked, unresolved V genes explain less than half of this, and the remainder is unexplained. This sample holds roughly 76,000 clones; roughly 90% were observed only once. The ten biggest clones cover roughly 2% of the sample. The source material was CD4+ or CD8+ T cells sorted from blood, sampled in a trial of the OX40 agonist ivuxolimab. The receptor source for this set is an adult with an advanced solid tumor such as melanoma, head and neck, liver or kidney cancer.

This rearrangement joins TRBV5-4 to TRBJ2-7; no firm D call. Looked up from germline, CDR1 is SGHNT and CDR2 is YYREEE (reference sequence). The germline V and J ends were trimmed by 3 bases and 0 bases, with 4 bases remaining between them. The CDR3 loop spans 12 amino acids. The CDR3 spells CASSSTSYEQYF. CDR3 coding DNA: TGTGCCAGCAGCTCGACCTCCTACGAGCAGTACTTC.

The chain carries TRBV28 and TRBJ2-4; tentatively, D is TRBD1 (5 bases). Germline lookup yields CDR1 MDHEN and CDR2 SYDVKM. This CDR3 comprises 15 residues. The germline V and J ends were trimmed by 4 bases and 3 bases, with 13 bases remaining between them. CDR3 in DNA: TGTGCCAGCAGTTCATTAGGGGTGGGCAAAAACATTCAGTACTTC. Amino acid sequence: CASSSLGVGKNIQYF. The full variable domain, its missing parts supplied by reference TRBV28 and TRBJ2-4, is DVKVTQSSRYLVKRTGEKVFLECVQDMDHENMFWYRQDPGLGLRLIYFSYDVKMKEKGDIPEGYSVSREKKERFSLILESASTNQTSMYLCASSSLGVGKNIQYFGAGTRLSVL.

The chain is built from TRBV5-1 and TRBJ2-7; 9 bases map to TRBD2. The germline V gene encodes CDR1 SGHRS and CDR2 YFSETQ. J gave up 6 bases and V 2 bases, and 9 bases lay outside the gene matches. The CDR3 is 15 amino acids. DNA of the CDR3: TGCGCCAGCAGCTTCCAGGCTAGCGGGATTGGCGAGCAGTACTTC. The encoded protein is CASSFQASGIGEQYF.

J is TRBJ2-7 and V is TRBV18, with D perhaps TRBD1 or TRBD2 (6 bases each). Trimming cost V 3 bases and J 1 base, with 13 bases left between them. Germline CDR1 reads KGHSH; CDR2 reads LQKENI. The CDR3 covers 15 residues. The CDR3 nucleotides are TGTGCCAGCTCACCCCGAGAGGGGGGTTCCTACGAGCAGTACTTC. Amino acids: CASSPREGGSYEQYF.

The chain has TRBV19 and TRBJ2-5; D possibly matches TRBD1 or TRBD2 (5 bases each). Germline CDR1 reads LNHDA; CDR2 reads SQIVND (reference sequence). The CDR3 is 13 residues long. V was trimmed by 4 bases and J by 0 bases, leaving 6 bases between them. CDR3 amino acids: CASSRGYQETQYF. CDR3 bases: TGTGCCAGTAGTAGGGGGTACCAAGAGACCCAGTACTTC.

The CDR3 sequence is CASSLRGSGGAFF. CDR3 in DNA: TGTGCCAGCAGTTTGAGGGGGTCGGGTGGAGCTTTCTTT. The J gene is TRBJ1-1, the V gene TRBV27, with D perhaps matching TRBD1 (6 bases). Germline values: CDR1 MNHEY, CDR2 SMNVEV (reference sequence). V dropped 3 bases and J dropped 10 bases, with 15 bases sitting between them. The CDR3 has 13 residues.

The CDR3 is CASSPPVAGDSYNEQFF. In nucleotides, the CDR3 is TGTGCCAGCTCACCACCGGTGGCAGGAGACTCCTACAATGAGCAGTTCTTC. This chain uses TRBV18 with TRBJ2-1, with D unclear. V dropped 0 bases and J dropped 0 bases, with 12 bases sitting between them. Germline CDR1 is KGHSH and CDR2 is LQKENI. The CDR3 spans 17 residues.

The V gene is TRBV28, the J gene TRBJ2-6; D is unresolved. CDR1 MDHEN and CDR2 SYDVKM come from the germline V gene. This CDR3 has 12 amino acids. Trimming pared 7 bases from V and 2 bases from J, leaving 3 bases between. The CDR3 here is CASKPGANVLTF. The CDR3 bases are TGTGCCAGCAAACCTGGGGCCAACGTCCTGACTTTC.

This chain joins TRBV5-4 and TRBJ2-3; TRBD2 matches 7 bases. Losses at the gene ends were 5 bases for V and 0 bases for J; bases not matched to a gene: 6. The CDR3 has 15 residues. Looked up from germline, CDR1 is SGHNT and CDR2 is YYREEE (reference sequence). The CDR3 bases are TGTGCCAGCAGAGTGGGAGGGCAGAGCACAGATACGCAGTATTTT. This codes for CASRVGGQSTDTQYF.

The V and J genes are TRBV5-1 and TRBJ2-3, with TRBD1 identical over 7 bases. The CDR3 sequence is 17 residues long. Trimming cost V 4 bases and J 0 bases; bases outside gene matches: 11. Per germline, CDR1 SGHRS and CDR2 YFSETQ. As DNA, the CDR3 is TGCGCCAGCAGCCATACCCCGGGACAGCAGAGCACAGATACGCAGTATTTT. Protein product: CASSHTPGQQSTDTQYF.

This chain joins TRBV6-5 and TRBJ2-7; TRBD2 aligns across 8 bases. The V gene's germline CDR1 is MNHEY and CDR2 SVGAGI. The CDR3 has 14 residues. Unmatched junction bases numbered 5, after V lost 7 bases and J lost 0 bases. CDR3 amino acids: CASIPGGGSYEQYF. DNA of the CDR3: TGTGCCAGCATCCCGGGGGGGGGCTCCTACGAGCAGTACTTC.

This clone was observed once. The chain uses TRBV30 and TRBJ1-5; 9 bases match TRBD1. With V trimmed by 1 base and J by 7 bases, 8 bases remained unmatched. Germline CDR1 GTSNPN, CDR2 SVGIG (reference sequence). This CDR3 has 15 amino acids. The CDR3 region is CAWSGTGGARQPQHF. In DNA form, the CDR3 reads TGTGCCTGGAGTGGAACAGGGGGCGCAAGACAGCCCCAGCATTTT.

As DNA, the CDR3 is TGTGCCATCAGTTGGGGGACTAGACGCACAGATACGCAGTATTTT. Its protein is CAISWGTRRTDTQYF. This sequence joins TRBV10-3 and TRBJ2-3, with 8 nucleotides matching TRBD2. The V and J ends lost 5 bases and 1 base, in that order; junction bases with no gene match: 5. CDR3 length: 15 residues. CDR1 is ENHRY, CDR2 SYGVKD, per germline.

This chain uses TRBV6-1 with TRBJ2-7, with 9 bases that match TRBD2. The CDR3 is made up of 14 amino acids. The germline gives CDR1 MNHNS, CDR2 SASEGT. The V and J ends lost 6 bases and 1 base, in that order; junction bases with no gene match: 4. As DNA, the CDR3 is TGTGCCAGCAGACACCTAGCGGGATCCTACGAGCAGTACTTC. Translating gives CASRHLAGSYEQYF.

The chain combines TRBV10-1 with TRBJ1-4; a weak D match, TRBD1 (5 bases). The CDR3 length is 18 residues. Germline V gene lookup returns CDR1 WNHNN and CDR2 SYGVQD (reference sequence). V shed 3 bases and J shed 6 bases, with 23 bases lying between them. CDR3 bases: TGCGCCAGCAGTGAATCTGCCGGTGGGGCCGACGGAGATGAAAAACTGTTTTTT. Amino acids: CASSESAGGADGDEKLFF.

The chain links TRBV5-1 to TRBJ2-1; 7 bases align to TRBD2. This CDR3 spans 17 amino acids. Germline V gene lookup returns CDR1 SGHRS and CDR2 YFSETQ. V trimming: 4 bases; J trimming: 0 bases; junction bases outside the gene matches: 10. As DNA, the CDR3 is TGCGCCAGCAGCCCCTCGGGGGGTCAGATCTCCTACAATGAGCAGTTCTTC. Amino acids: CASSPSGGQISYNEQFF.

This sequence joins TRBV7-9 and TRBJ2-7; 8 bases map to TRBD1. CDR1 is SEHNR and CDR2 is FQNEAQ in the germline V gene (reference sequence). The CDR3 sequence is 15 residues long. V gave up 5 bases and J gave up 0 bases; unmatched junction bases: 6. As DNA, the CDR3 is TGTGCCAGCAGCAGCCCTGGACAGGGCTCCTACGAGCAGTACTTC. Encoded protein: CASSSPGQGSYEQYF.

J is TRBJ2-6 and V is TRBV21-1. TRBV21-1 is a pseudogene segment. The CDR3 consists of 13 residues. CDR3 sequence reads: CAGWDSGANVLTF. CDR3 coding DNA: TGTGCCGGGTGGGACTCTGGGGCCAACGTCCTGACTTTC.

This chain joins TRBV25-1 and TRBJ2-7; tentative D call: TRBD1 (5 bases). V gave up 4 bases and J gave up 7 bases, with 14 bases separating them. Germline V CDR1 and CDR2: MGHDK, SYGVNS. The CDR3 totals 13 residues. This CDR3 reads CASSGQGAREQYF. The CDR3 DNA is TGTGCCAGCAGTGGGCAGGGTGCGAGGGAGCAGTACTTC.

The rearrangement joins TRBV7-9 to TRBJ2-1; no firm D call. The V end lost 5 bases, the J end lost 0 bases, and 17 bases lay between the germline ends. The CDR3 totals 17 residues. CDR1 is SEHNR and CDR2 is FQNEAQ in the germline V gene (reference sequence). The CDR3 here is CASSPTQWSSSYNEQFF. CDR3 sequence (DNA): TGTGCCAGCAGCCCGACACAGTGGTCGAGCTCCTACAATGAGCAGTTCTTC.

The chain employs TRBV5-1 and TRBJ2-1; D is perhaps TRBD2 (5 bases). The length of the CDR3 is 14 residues. CDR1 is SGHRS and CDR2 is YFSETQ in the germline V gene. V was shortened by 7 bases and J by 3 bases, with 14 bases between the two germline ends. The CDR3 DNA is TGCGCCAGCCGCCAGAGAGCGGACTACAATGAGCAGTTCTTC. Amino acids: CASRQRADYNEQFF.

The chain couples TRBV7-2 to TRBJ2-5, with 8 bases identical to TRBD1. The germline V gene encodes CDR1 SGHTA and CDR2 FQGNSA. V shed 5 bases and J 4 bases; nucleotides not matched to a gene: 3. This CDR3 is 13 amino acids long. CDR3 sequence (DNA): TGTGCCAGCAGCACAGGGGGTGGAGAGACCCAGTACTTC. As protein: CASSTGGGETQYF.

The chain employs TRBV18 and TRBJ2-1; possible D gene TRBD2, 6 bases. V lost 6 bases to trimming and J lost 5 bases, with 17 bases between them. CDR3 length equals 15 residues. Per germline, CDR1 KGHSH and CDR2 LQKENI. The CDR3 sequence: CASSRSGQSNNEQFF. The CDR3 region has the DNA TGTGCCAGCTCCCGTAGCGGCCAGAGCAACAATGAGCAGTTCTTC. The entire variable domain, with the rest obtained from reference TRBV18 and TRBJ2-1, is as follows: NAGVMQNPRHLVRRRGQEARLRCSPMKGHSHVYWYRQLPEEGLKFMVYLQKENIIDESGMPKERFSAEFPKEGPSILRIQQVVRGDSAAYFCASSRSGQSNNEQFFGPGTRLTVL.

The chain uses TRBV6-6 and TRBJ2-5; 7 nucleotides align to TRBD2. Germline loops: CDR1 MNHNY, CDR2 SVGAGI (reference sequence). With 7 bases clipped from V and 3 bases from J, the junction kept 5 bases outside the gene matches. This CDR3 is 13 amino acids long. Here the CDR3 DNA reads TGTGCCAGCAAGCGGGACCAAAAAGAGACCCAGTACTTC. Protein: CASKRDQKETQYF.

The chain recombines TRBV5-1 with TRBJ1-3, with D unclear. V lost 3 bases and J 0 bases, leaving 13 bases between the germline ends. The CDR3 totals 16 residues. From germline, CDR1 is SGHRS and CDR2 YFSETQ. The CDR3 bases are TGCGCCAGCAGCTCCGGGATTTCGGGCTCTGGAAACACCATATATTTT. Protein sequence: CASSSGISGSGNTIYF.